The 10 T cell receptor beta chains given below trace back to one sample, sequenced in a study of glioma-infiltrating T cells. Amplification of TCR alpha and beta CDR3 regions from RNA used iRepertoire nested multiplex PCR. From the multiplex PCR reads, TCRdb called clonotypes with MiXCR, one entry per CDR3 protein. Counted here are 170,000 or so distinct CDR3 sequences, roughly 45% occurring once; the ten biggest clones make up 5.2%. The sample comprised glioma tissue, nonneoplastic brain tissue, or PBMCs (not recorded which). The receptors were gathered from a human donor with low-grade glioma or glioblastoma, undergoing nonglioma brain surgery, or in good health (not recorded which).

This clonotype was counted ten times or more. CDR3 residues: CASSGTDNQPQHF. DNA for the CDR3: TGTGCCAGCAGCGGGACCGATAATCAGCCCCAGCATTTT. The chain uses TRBV6-1 and TRBJ1-5; weak D call: TRBD1 (5 bases). The CDR3 is made up of 13 amino acids. V was trimmed by 6 bases and J by 4 bases, leaving 10 bases between them. Germline V gene lookup returns CDR1 MNHNS and CDR2 SASEGT.

About this clonotype itself: This clone may be a read error of a much larger clone one base away. V usage is TRBV24-1 and J usage is TRBJ2-3; no firm D call. The germline V and J ends were trimmed by 6 bases and 0 bases, with 9 bases remaining between them. The CDR3 consists of 14 residues. The germline V gene has CDR1 KGHDR and CDR2 SFDVKD. The CDR3 region has the DNA TGTGCCACCAGTACATCCCTTAGCACAGATACGCAGTATTTT. Residues: CATSTSLSTDTQYF.

With regard to this clonotype: A much larger clone differs from this one at a single base, so this may be a read error. The CDR3 is CTTQLGGASNEQFF. The CDR3, as DNA: TGTACCACCCAGCTCGGGGGGGCCAGCAATGAGCAGTTCTTC. The J gene is TRBJ2-1, the V gene TRBV6-1, with 8 bases matching TRBD2. This CDR3 contains 14 residues. CDR1 and CDR2 from the germline V gene are MNHNS and SASEGT.

The chain joins TRBV18 to TRBJ2-3; no clear D. Germline CDR1 is KGHSH and CDR2 is LQKENI. This CDR3 region has 15 residues. V shed 2 bases and J shed 6 bases, with 15 bases lying between them. The CDR3 region is CASSPLYQRPDTQYF. DNA for the CDR3: TGTGCCAGCTCACCATTGTACCAGCGTCCGGATACGCAGTATTTT.

The chain employs TRBV28 and TRBJ2-7; weak D call: TRBD2 (6 bases). Trimming took off 7 bases at V and 6 bases at J, with 13 bases between the two ends. From germline, CDR1 is MDHEN and CDR2 SYDVKM. The CDR3 contains 12 residues. The CDR3 loop reads CASTLLASEQYF. Written as DNA, the CDR3 is TGTGCCAGCACCCTACTAGCCTCCGAGCAGTACTTC.

This clonotype was counted at least ten times. This chain uses TRBV20-1 with TRBJ2-1; 11 nucleotides line up with TRBD2. The J segment lost 3 bases and the V segment lost 5 bases, leaving 6 bases of the junction unmatched. Germline lookup yields CDR1 DFQATT and CDR2 SNEGSKA (reference sequence). The CDR3 is made up of 15 amino acids. The CDR3 is CSAAGTSGFYNEQFF. The CDR3 coding sequence is TGCAGTGCTGCCGGGACTAGCGGATTCTACAATGAGCAGTTCTTC.

This clonotype has only one observation. The chain employs TRBV27 and TRBJ2-1, with D tentatively TRBD1 (5 bases). The CDR3 runs 15 residues. Germline CDR1 is MNHEY and CDR2 is SMNVEV (reference sequence). The CDR3 region has the DNA TGTGTTAGCAGTTTATCGATGGCAGGGTCGGCTGAGCAGTTCTTC. Amino acids: CVSSLSMAGSAEQFF.

This clonotype has ten or more counts. The chain employs TRBV12-3 or TRBV12-4 and TRBJ1-1, with a tentative D call TRBD1 (5 bases). The CDR3 covers 14 residues. Trimming removed 8 bases at V and 2 bases at J, with 15 bases between. The CDR3 reads CASGSGRTNTEAFF. The CDR3 coding sequence is TGTGCCAGCGGATCGGGACGCACAAACACTGAAGCTTTCTTT.

The sample holds many counts of this clonotype. This sequence joins TRBV20-1 and TRBJ1-5; D call uncertain. Germline values: CDR1 DFQATT, CDR2 SNEGSKA (reference sequence). The CDR3 sequence is 13 residues long. V shed 6 bases and J shed 1 base, with 10 bases lying between them. CDR3 bases: TGCAGTGCCGATACAAACAGCAATCAGCCCCAGCATTTT. Translated: CSADTNSNQPQHF.

In the case of this clonotype: This could be a read error, since a much larger clone is one nucleotide away. The genes are TRBV7-9 and TRBJ2-1; the D gene is possibly TRBD2 (5 bases). CDR1 and CDR2 (germline): SEHNR, FQNEAQ (reference sequence). The CDR3 runs to 15 residues. CDR3 DNA sequence: TGTGCCAGCATCTTAGAGGGAACCGGGGACAATGAGCAGTTCTTC. Its protein is CASILEGTGDNEQFF.